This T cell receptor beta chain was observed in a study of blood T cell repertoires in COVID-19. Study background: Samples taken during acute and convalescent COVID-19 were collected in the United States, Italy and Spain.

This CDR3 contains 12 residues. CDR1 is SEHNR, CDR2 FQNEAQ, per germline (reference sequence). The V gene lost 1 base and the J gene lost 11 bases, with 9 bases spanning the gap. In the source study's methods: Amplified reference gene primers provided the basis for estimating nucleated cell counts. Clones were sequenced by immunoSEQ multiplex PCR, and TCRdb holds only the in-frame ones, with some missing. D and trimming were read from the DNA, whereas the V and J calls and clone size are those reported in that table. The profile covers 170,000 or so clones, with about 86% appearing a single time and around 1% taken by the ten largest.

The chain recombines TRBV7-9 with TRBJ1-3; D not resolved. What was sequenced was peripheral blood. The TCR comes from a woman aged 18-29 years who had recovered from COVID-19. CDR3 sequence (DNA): TGTGCCAGCAGCTTAGGGCTGGCCGCCATATATTTT. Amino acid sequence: CASSLGLAAIYF.